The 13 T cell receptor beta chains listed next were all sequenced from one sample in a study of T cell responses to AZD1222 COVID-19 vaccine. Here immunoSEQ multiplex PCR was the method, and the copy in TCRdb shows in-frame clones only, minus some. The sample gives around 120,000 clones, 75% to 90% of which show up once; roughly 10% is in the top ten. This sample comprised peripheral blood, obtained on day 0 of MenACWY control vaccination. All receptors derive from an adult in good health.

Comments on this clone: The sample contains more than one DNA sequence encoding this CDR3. CDR3 nucleotide sequence: TGCGCCAGCAGCTCCCAGGGCACAGATACGCAGTATTTT. Encoded protein: CASSSQGTDTQYF. This rearrangement joins TRBV5-1 to TRBJ2-3; D is uncertain. V was clipped by 3 bases and J by 1 base, with 6 bases between them. The CDR3 is 13 residues long. Germline CDR1 SGHRS, CDR2 YFSETQ.

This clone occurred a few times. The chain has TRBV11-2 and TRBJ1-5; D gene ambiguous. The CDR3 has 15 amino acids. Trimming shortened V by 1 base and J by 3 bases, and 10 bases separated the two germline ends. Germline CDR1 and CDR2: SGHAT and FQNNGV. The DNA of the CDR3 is TGTGCCAGCAGCTTAGTACCGGCCCCCAATCAGCCCCAGCATTTT. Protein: CASSLVPAPNQPQHF.

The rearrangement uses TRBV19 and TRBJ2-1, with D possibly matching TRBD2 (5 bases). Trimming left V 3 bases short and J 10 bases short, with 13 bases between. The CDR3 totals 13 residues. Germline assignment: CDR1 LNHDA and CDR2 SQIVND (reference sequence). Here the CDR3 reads CASSIRGYGEQFF. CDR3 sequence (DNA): TGTGCCAGTAGTATCCGGGGTTATGGAGAGCAGTTCTTC.

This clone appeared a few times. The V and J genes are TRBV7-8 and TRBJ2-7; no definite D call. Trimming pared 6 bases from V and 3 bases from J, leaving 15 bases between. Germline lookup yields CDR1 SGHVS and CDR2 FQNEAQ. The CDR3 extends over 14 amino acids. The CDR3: CASSSGVFYYEQYF. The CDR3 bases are TGTGCCAGCAGTAGTGGCGTCTTTTACTACGAGCAGTACTTC.

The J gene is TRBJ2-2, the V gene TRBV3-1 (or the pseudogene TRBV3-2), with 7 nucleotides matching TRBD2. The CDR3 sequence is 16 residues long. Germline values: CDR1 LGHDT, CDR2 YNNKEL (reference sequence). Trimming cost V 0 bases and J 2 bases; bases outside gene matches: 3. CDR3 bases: TGTGCCAGCAGCCAAGAGCCTAGCGGAAACACCGGGGAGCTGTTTTTT. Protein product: CASSQEPSGNTGELFF.

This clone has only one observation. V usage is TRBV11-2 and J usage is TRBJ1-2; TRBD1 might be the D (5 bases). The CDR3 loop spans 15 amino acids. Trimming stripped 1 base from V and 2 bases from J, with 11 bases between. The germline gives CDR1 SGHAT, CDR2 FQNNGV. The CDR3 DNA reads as TGTGCCAGCAGCTTAGGTTCCTCAGGGAACTATGGCTACACCTTC. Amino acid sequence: CASSLGSSGNYGYTF.

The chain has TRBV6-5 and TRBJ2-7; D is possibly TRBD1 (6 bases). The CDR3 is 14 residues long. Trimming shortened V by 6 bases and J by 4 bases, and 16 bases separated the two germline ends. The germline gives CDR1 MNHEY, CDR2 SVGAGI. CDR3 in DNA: TGTGCCAGCAGCCGATCACAGGGTCTGTACGAGCAGTACTTC. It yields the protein CASSRSQGLYEQYF.

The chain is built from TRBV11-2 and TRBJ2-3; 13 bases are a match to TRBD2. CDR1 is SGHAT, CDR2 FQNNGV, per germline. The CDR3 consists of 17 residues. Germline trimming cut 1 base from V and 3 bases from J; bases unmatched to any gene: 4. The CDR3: CASSLVTSGRPTDTQYF. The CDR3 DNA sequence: TGTGCCAGCAGCTTAGTGACTAGCGGGAGGCCGACAGATACGCAGTATTTT.

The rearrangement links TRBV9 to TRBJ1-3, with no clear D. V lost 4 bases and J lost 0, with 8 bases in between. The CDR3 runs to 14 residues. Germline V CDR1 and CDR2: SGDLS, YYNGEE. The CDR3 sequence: CASSLRDSGNTIYF. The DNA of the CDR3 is TGTGCCAGCAGCCTCCGGGACTCTGGAAACACCATATATTTT. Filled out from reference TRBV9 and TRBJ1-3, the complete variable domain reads DSGVTQTPKHLITATGQRVTLRCSPRSGDLSVYWYQQSLDQGLQFLIQYYNGEERAKGNILERFSAQQFPDLHSELNLSSLELGDSALYFCASSLRDSGNTIYFGEGSWLTVV.

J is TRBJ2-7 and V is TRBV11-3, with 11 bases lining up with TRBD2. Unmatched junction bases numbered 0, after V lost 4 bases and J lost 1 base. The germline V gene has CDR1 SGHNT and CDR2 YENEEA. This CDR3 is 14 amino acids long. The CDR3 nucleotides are TGTGCCAGCAGCTGGACTAGCGGGTCCTACGAGCAGTACTTC. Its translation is CASSWTSGSYEQYF. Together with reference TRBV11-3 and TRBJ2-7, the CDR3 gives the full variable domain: EAGVVQSPRYKIIEKKQPVAFWCNPISGHNTLYWYLQNLGQGPELLIRYENEEAVDDSQLPKDRFSAERLKGVDSTLKIQPAELGDSAVYLCASSWTSGSYEQYFGPGTRLTVT.

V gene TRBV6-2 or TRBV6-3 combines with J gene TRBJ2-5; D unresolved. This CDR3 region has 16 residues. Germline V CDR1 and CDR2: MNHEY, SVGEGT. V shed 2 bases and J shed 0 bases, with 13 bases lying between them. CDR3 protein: CASSYRSAVYQETQYF. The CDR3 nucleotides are TGTGCCAGCAGTTACAGGAGCGCTGTGTACCAAGAGACCCAGTACTTC.

The chain's CDR3 is CASSYPSGSSYNEQFF. CDR3 coding DNA: TGTGCCAGCAGTTACCCTAGCGGGAGCTCCTACAATGAGCAGTTCTTC. The chain recombines TRBV6-6 with TRBJ2-1; 10 bases are a match to TRBD2. The CDR3 length is 16 residues. V shed 2 bases, J shed 0 bases, and the junction held 1 base outside the gene matches. Germline-derived CDR1 and CDR2 are MNHNY and SVGAGI (reference sequence).

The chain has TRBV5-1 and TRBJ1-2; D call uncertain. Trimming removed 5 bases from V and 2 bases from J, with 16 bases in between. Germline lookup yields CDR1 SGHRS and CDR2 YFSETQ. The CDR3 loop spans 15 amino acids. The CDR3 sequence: CASRVYVGSNYGYTF. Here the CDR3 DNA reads TGCGCCAGCAGGGTCTACGTAGGATCCAACTATGGCTACACCTTC.